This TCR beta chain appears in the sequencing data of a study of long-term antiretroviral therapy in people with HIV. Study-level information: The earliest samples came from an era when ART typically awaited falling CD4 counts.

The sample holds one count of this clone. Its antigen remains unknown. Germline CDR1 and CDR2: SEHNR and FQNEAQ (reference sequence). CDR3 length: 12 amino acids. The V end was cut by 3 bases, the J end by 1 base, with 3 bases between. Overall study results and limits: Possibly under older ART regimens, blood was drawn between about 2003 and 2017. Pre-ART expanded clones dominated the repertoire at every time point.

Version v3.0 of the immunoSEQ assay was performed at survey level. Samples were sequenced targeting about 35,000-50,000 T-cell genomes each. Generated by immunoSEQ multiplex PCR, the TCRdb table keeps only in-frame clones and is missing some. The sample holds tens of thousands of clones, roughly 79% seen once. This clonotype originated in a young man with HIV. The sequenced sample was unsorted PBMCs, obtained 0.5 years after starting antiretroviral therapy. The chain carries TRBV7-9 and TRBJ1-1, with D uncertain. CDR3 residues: CASSFKNTEAFF. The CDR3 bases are TGTGCCAGCAGCTTCAAGAACACTGAAGCTTTCTTT.